Sequencing of this TCR beta chain was carried out in a study of blood T cell repertoires in COVID-19. Study information: Spain, Italy and the United States supplied samples that represented acute and convalescent COVID-19. The cDNA or gDNA used as material had been derived from T cells, B-cell-depleted T cells, or PBMCs.

As handled by the study authors: Amplifying reference gene primers gave estimates of nucleated cell counts. This table comes from immunoSEQ multiplex PCR, and its TCRdb copy is limited to in-frame clones, with some not included. V and J calls and clone size are given by that table; D and trimming were obtained from the DNA. The table shows hundreds of thousands of clones, with just over 85% occurring only once. CDR1 is MNHEY and CDR2 is SVGAGI in the germline V gene. V shed 10 bases and J 7 bases; nucleotides not matched to a gene: 7. There are 12 residues in the CDR3. Sequenced sample: peripheral blood. The V gene is TRBV6-5, the J gene TRBJ1-1; 9 bases match TRBD1. The TCR was taken from a young woman with active or convalescent COVID-19. The CDR3 spells CATQDRGFEAFF. CDR3 DNA sequence: TGTGCCACCCAGGACAGGGGCTTTGAAGCTTTCTTT.